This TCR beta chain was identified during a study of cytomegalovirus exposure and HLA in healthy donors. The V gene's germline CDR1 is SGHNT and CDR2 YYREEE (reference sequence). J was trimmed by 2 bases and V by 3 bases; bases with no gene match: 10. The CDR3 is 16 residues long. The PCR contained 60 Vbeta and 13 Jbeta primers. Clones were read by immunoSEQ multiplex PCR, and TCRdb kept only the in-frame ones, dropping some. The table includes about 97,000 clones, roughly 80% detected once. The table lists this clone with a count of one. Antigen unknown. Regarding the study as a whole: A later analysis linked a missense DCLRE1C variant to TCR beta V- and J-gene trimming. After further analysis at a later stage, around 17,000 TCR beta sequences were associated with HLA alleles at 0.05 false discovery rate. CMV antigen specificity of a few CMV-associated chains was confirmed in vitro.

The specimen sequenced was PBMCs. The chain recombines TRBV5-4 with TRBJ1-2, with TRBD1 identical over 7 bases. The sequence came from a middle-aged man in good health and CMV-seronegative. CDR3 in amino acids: CASSYSWDRGNYGYTF. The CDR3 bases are TGTGCCAGCAGCTACAGCTGGGACAGAGGAAACTATGGCTACACCTTC.